This TCR beta chain was sequenced for a study of technical replicates of blood from a handful of donors. Measured with immunoSEQ multiplex PCR; TCRdb has only the in-frame clones, and not every one. The sample gives around 56,000 clones, 90% to 95% of which show up once; 2.5% to 4% is in the top ten. Germline values: CDR1 MNHEY, CDR2 SVGAGI. Trimming cost V 6 bases and J 4 bases, with 12 bases left between them. This CDR3 region has 14 residues. V gene TRBV6-5 combines with J gene TRBJ1-4; D possibly corresponds to TRBD1 (6 bases). The receptor was isolated from a human donor in good health. Some clones in this sample may be carry-over from other donors' samples. What was sequenced was PBMCs. Here the CDR3 reads CASRSTGINEKLFF. CDR3 DNA sequence: TGTGCCAGCAGATCTACAGGGATTAATGAAAAACTGTTTTTT.